This T cell receptor beta chain came from a study of blood T cell repertoires in COVID-19. Looking at the study overall: Material from acute and convalescent COVID-19 was sourced from the United States, Italy and Spain. From T cells, B-cell-depleted T cells, or PBMCs came the material, which was cDNA or gDNA.

The V gene's germline CDR1 is MNHEY and CDR2 SMNVEV (reference sequence). The CDR3 is 19 amino acids. Trimming cost V 6 bases and J 0 bases; bases outside gene matches: 14. Authors' data handling: Amplification with reference gene primers provided the estimates of nucleated cell counts. TCRdb's table, derived via immunoSEQ multiplex PCR, lists solely in-frame clones and lacks some. Clone size and V and J calls were adopted from that table, with D and trimming inferred from the DNA. This table has under 150,000 clones, about four fifths appearing once. The material sequenced was peripheral blood. This TCR was recovered from a woman of 80 years or more in a cohort sampled during active or convalescent COVID-19. V gene TRBV27 combines with J gene TRBJ1-6; TRBD1 matches 7 bases. This CDR3 reads CASRRLDRLYSSYNSPLHF. The CDR3, as DNA: TGTGCCAGCAGGAGGCTGGACAGGCTTTATAGCTCCTATAATTCACCCCTCCACTTT.